This T cell receptor (beta chain) was recovered during a study of technical replicates of blood from a few donors. Repertoires were generated with immunoSEQ multiplex PCR, while TCRdb's copy carries only in-frame clones and drops some. The table lists roughly 11,000 clones, 93% of them singletons. Trimming cost V 2 bases and J 5 bases, with 12 bases left between them. CDR1 is MDHEN and CDR2 is SYDVKM in the germline V gene. The CDR3 contains 15 residues. Sequences were obtained from PBMCs. The chain combines TRBV28 with TRBJ1-4; maybe TRBD1 (5 bases). The clonotype comes from a human donor in good health. CDR3 in amino acids: CASSLPRGGNEKLFF. Written as DNA, the CDR3 is TGTGCCAGCAGTTTACCCCGGGGGGGGAATGAAAAACTGTTTTTT.